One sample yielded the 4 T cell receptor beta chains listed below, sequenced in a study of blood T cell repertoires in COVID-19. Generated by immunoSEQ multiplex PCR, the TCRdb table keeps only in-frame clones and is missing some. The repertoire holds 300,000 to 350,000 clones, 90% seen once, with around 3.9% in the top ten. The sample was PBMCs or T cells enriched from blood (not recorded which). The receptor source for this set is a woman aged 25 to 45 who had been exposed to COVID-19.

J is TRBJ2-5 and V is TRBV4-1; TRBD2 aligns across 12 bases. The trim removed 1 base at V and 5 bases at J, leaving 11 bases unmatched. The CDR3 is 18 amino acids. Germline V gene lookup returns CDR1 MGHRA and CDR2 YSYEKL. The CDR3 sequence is CASSQAVSSGGGRETQYF. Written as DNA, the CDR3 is TGCGCCAGCAGCCAAGCTGTTTCTAGCGGGGGGGGTAGGGAGACCCAGTACTTC.

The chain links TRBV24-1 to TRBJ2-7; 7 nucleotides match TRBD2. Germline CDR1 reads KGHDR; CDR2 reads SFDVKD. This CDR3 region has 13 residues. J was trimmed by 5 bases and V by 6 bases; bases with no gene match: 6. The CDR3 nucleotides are TGTGCCACCAGTCCCTCGGGGGGTAACGAGCAGTACTTC. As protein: CATSPSGGNEQYF.

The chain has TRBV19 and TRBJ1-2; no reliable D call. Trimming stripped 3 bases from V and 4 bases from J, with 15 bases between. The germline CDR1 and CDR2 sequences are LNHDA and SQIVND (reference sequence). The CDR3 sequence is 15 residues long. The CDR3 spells CASSIGPGVGYGYTF. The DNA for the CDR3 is TGTGCCAGTAGTATTGGGCCAGGCGTGGGCTATGGCTACACCTTC. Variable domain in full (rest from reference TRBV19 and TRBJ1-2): DGGITQSPKYLFRKEGQNVTLSCEQNLNHDAMYWYRQDPGQGLRLIYYSQIVNDFQKGDIAEGYSVSREKKESFPLTVTSAQKNPTAFYLCASSIGPGVGYGYTFGSGTRLTVV.

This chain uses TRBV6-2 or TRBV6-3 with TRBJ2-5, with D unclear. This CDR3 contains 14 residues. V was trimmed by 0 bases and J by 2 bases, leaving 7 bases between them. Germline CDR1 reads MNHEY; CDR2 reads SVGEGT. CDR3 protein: CASSYSLSQETQYF. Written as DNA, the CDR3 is TGTGCCAGCAGTTACTCTCTCAGTCAAGAGACCCAGTACTTC.